The clone carrying this TCR beta chain was detected a few times. Its antigen is unidentified. The record originates from a study of memory CD4+ T cells and cytomegalovirus serostatus. Across the study: Healthy Belgian adult donors included several CMV-positive and 20 to 30 CMV-negative people.

Here immunoSEQ multiplex PCR was the method, and the copy in TCRdb shows in-frame clones only, minus some. The table has tens of thousands of clones, about 77% seen once; the top ten hold about 0.73%. Findings and limits, study-wide: CD4+ memory repertoires contained about two fifths of the 164 reported CMV TCRbeta sequences. Repertoires predicted CMV serostatus with median bootstrapped AUC of 0.95.

The sort gate was single viable CD3+CD4+CD8-CD45RO+ cells for memory CD4+ T cells. CD4+ T cells were isolated by positive magnetic selection. Germline V gives CDR1 MNHNS, CDR2 SASEGT. V shed 3 bases and J shed 5 bases, with 10 bases lying between them. This CDR3 spans 13 amino acids. This clonotype was sampled from an adult in good health and CMV-seronegative. The rearrangement links TRBV6-1 to TRBJ2-5; D is unresolved. The sequenced material came from memory CD4+ T cells from blood. This CDR3 reads CASSEGLRETQYF. The CDR3 nucleotides are TGTGCCAGCAGTGAGGGTCTCCGGGAGACCCAGTACTTC.